This TCR beta chain was identified in a study of cytomegalovirus exposure and HLA in healthy donors. This CDR3 region has 14 residues. V dropped 6 bases and J dropped 7; count of bases not matched to a gene: 10. Germline CDR1 is SNHLY and CDR2 is FYNNEI. In regard to this clone: The antigen remains unidentified.

Researchers ran the PCR with 60 Vbeta and 13 Jbeta primers. Sequenced by immunoSEQ multiplex PCR; TCRdb stores in-frame clones only, minus some. The data contain 100,000 to 150,000 clones, about two thirds of them singletons. Study-level findings and limits: Association of a missense DCLRE1C variant with TCR beta V- and J-gene trimming was reported in a later analysis.

The rearrangement uses TRBV2 and TRBJ1-2; TRBD1 matches 8 bases. The receptor comes from a woman aged 60-75 years in good health and CMV-seropositive. Sequenced material: PBMCs. For the CDR3, the DNA is TGTGCCAGCAGCGATAGGACAGGGACCCGTGGCTACACCTTC. The encoded protein is CASSDRTGTRGYTF.